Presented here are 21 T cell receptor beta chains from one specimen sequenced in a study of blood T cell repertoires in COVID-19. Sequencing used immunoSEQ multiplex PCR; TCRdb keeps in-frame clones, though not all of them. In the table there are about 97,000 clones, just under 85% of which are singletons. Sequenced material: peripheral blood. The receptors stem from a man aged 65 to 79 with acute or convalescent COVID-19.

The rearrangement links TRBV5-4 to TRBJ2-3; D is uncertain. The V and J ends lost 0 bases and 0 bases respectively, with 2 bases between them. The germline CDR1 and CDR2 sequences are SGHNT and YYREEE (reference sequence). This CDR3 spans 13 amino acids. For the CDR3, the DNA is TGTGCCAGCAGCTTGGCTAGCACAGATACGCAGTATTTT. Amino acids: CASSLASTDTQYF.

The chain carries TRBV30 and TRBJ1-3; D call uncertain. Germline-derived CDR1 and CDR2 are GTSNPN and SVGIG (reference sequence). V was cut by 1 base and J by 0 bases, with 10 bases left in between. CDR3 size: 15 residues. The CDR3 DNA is TGTGCCTGGAGTGCGGACGGACTCTCTGGAAACACCATATATTTT. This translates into CAWSADGLSGNTIYF.

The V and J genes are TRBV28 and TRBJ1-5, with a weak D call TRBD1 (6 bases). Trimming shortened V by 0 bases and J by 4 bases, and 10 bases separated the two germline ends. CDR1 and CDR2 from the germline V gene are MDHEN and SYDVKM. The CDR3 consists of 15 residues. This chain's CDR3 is CASSLWGQGNQPQHF. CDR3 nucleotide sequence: TGTGCCAGCAGTTTATGGGGCCAGGGGAATCAGCCCCAGCATTTT.

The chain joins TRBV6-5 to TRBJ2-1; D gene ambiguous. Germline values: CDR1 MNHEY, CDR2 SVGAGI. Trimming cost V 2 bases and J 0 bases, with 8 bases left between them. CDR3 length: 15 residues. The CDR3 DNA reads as TGTGCCAGCAGTTACCGCAAGAGCTCCTACAATGAGCAGTTCTTC. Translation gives CASSYRKSSYNEQFF.

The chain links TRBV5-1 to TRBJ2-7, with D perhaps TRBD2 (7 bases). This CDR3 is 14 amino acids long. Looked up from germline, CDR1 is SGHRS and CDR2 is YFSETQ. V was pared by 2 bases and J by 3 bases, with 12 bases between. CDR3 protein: CASSLGGALYEQYF. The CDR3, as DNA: TGCGCCAGCAGCTTAGGGGGGGCCCTCTACGAGCAGTACTTC.

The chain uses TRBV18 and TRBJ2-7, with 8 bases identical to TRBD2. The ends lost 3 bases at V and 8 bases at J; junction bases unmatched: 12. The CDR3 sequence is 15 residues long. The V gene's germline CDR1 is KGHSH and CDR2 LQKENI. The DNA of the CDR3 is TGTGCCAGCTCACCTGATAGCGGGACGCGCGTCCAGCAGTACTTC. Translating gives CASSPDSGTRVQQYF.

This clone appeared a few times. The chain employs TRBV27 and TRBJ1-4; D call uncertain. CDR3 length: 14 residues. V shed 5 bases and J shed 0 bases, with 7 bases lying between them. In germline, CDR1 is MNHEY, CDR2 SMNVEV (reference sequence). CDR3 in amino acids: CASSPRATNEKLFF. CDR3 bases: TGTGCCAGCAGTCCCCGTGCAACTAATGAAAAACTGTTTTTT.

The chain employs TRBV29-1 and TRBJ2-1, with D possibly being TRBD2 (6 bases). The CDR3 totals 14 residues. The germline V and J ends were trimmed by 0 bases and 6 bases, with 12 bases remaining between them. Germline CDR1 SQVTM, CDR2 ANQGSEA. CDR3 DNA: TGCAGCGTTGAAGATCAGGAGGGGCCCAATGAGCAGTTCTTC. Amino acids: CSVEDQEGPNEQFF.

The CDR3 nucleotides are TGCAGCGTTGTACCGGGAGGTTGGAATGAGCAGTTCTTC. This sequence encodes CSVVPGGWNEQFF. This chain connects TRBV29-1 to TRBJ2-1; 7 nucleotides line up with TRBD2. Germline V gene sequence: CDR1 SQVTM, CDR2 ANQGSEA. Trimming removed 4 bases from V and 7 bases from J; junction bases left unmatched: 7. The CDR3 is made up of 13 amino acids.

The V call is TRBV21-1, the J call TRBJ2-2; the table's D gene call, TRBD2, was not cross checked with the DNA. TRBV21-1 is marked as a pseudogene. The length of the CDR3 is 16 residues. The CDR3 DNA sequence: TGTGCCAGCAGCAAAGGTAGTAGATTTTCTCCCGGGGAGCTGTTTTTT. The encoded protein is CASSKGSRFSPGELFF.

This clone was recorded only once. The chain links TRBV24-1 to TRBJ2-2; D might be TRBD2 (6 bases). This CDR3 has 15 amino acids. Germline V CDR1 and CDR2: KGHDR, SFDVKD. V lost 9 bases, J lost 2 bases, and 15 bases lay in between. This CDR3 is CATSGGPLNTGELFF. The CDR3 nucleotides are TGTGCCACCTCCGGGGGACCTCTAAACACCGGGGAGCTGTTTTTT.

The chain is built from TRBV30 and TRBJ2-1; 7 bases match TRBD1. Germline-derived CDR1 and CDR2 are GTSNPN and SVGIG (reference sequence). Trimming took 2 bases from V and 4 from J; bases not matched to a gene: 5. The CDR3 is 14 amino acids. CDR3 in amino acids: CAWSYGTAYNEQFF. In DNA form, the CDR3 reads TGTGCCTGGAGTTACGGGACAGCTTACAATGAGCAGTTCTTC.

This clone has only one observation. The CDR3 DNA follows: TGTGCCAGCAGCTTCCCGACAGCCACTGAAGCTTTCTTT. Its translation: CASSFPTATEAFF. V usage is TRBV11-2 and J usage is TRBJ1-1; tentative D call: TRBD1 (5 bases). This CDR3 comprises 13 residues. Between the trimmed V and J ends, which lost 3 bases and 4 bases, there was a span of 9 bases. The germline V gene encodes CDR1 SGHAT and CDR2 FQNNGV. Variable domain in full (rest from reference TRBV11-2 and TRBJ1-1): EAGVAQSPRYKIIEKRQSVAFWCNPISGHATLYWYQQILGQGPKLLIQFQNNGVVDDSQLPKDRFSAERLKGVDSTLKIQPAKLEDSAVYLCASSFPTATEAFFGQGTRLTVV.

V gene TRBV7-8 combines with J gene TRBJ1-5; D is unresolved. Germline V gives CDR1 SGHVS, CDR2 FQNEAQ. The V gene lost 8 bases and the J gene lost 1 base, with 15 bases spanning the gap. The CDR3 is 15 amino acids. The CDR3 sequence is CASGPVAQSNQPQHF. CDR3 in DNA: TGTGCCAGCGGTCCGGTAGCCCAAAGCAATCAGCCCCAGCATTTT.

Here the CDR3 reads CASSERATGELFF. DNA of the CDR3: TGTGCCAGCAGTGAGAGGGCAACCGGGGAGCTGTTTTTT. The V gene is TRBV25-1, the J gene TRBJ2-2; TRBD2 might be the D (5 bases). This CDR3 has 13 residues. Trimming shortened V by 3 bases and J by 5 bases, and 7 bases separated the two germline ends. The germline V gene encodes CDR1 MGHDK and CDR2 SYGVNS.

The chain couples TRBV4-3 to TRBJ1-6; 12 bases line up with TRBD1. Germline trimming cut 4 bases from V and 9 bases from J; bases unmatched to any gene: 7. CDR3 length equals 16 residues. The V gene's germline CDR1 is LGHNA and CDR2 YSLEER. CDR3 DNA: TGCGCCAGCAGCCCGGGACAGGGGGCGAGGAGTTCACCCCTCCACTTT. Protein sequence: CASSPGQGARSSPLHF.

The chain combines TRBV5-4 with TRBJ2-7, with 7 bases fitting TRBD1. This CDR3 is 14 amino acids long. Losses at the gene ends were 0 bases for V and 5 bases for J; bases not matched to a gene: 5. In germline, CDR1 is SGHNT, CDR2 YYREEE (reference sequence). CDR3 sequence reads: CASSLAMGQNEQYF. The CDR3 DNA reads TGTGCCAGCAGCTTGGCCATGGGACAGAACGAGCAGTACTTC.

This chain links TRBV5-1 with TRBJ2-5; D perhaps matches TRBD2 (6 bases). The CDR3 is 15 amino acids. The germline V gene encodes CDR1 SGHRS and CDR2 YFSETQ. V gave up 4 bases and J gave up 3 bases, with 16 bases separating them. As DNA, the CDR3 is TGCGCCAGCAGCCGTGGAGGGGTTGGGAAAGAGACCCAGTACTTC. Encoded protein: CASSRGGVGKETQYF. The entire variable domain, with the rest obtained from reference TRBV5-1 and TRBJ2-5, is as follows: KAGVTQTPRYLIKTRGQQVTLSCSPISGHRSVSWYQQTPGQGLQFLFEYFSETQRNKGNFPGRFSGRQFSNSRSEMNVSTLELGDSALYLCASSRGGVGKETQYFGPGTRLLVL.

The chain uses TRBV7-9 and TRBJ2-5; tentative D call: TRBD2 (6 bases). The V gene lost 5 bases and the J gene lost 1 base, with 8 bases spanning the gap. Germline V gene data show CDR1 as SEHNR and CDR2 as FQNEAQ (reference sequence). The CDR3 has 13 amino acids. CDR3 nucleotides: TGTGCCAGCAGCGGGGACTTCCAAGAGACCCAGTACTTC. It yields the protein CASSGDFQETQYF.

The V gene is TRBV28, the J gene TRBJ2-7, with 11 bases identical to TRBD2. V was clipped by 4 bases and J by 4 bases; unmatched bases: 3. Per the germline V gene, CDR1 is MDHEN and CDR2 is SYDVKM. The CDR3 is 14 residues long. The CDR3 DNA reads TGTGCCAGCAGTTGGGGACTAGCGGAATACGAGCAGTACTTC. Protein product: CASSWGLAEYEQYF. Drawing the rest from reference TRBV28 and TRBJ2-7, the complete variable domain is DVKVTQSSRYLVKRTGEKVFLECVQDMDHENMFWYRQDPGLGLRLIYFSYDVKMKEKGDIPEGYSVSREKKERFSLILESASTNQTSMYLCASSWGLAEYEQYFGPGTRLTVT.

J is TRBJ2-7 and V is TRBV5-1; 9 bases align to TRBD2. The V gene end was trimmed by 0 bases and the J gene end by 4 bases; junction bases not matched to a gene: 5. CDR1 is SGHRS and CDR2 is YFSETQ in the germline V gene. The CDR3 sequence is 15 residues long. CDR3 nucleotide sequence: TGCGCCAGCAGCTTGGCAGAAGCGGGGGGTTACGAGCAGTACTTC. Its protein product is CASSLAEAGGYEQYF. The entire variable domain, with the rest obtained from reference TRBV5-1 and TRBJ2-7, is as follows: KAGVTQTPRYLIKTRGQQVTLSCSPISGHRSVSWYQQTPGQGLQFLFEYFSETQRNKGNFPGRFSGRQFSNSRSEMNVSTLELGDSALYLCASSLAEAGGYEQYFGPGTRLTVT.